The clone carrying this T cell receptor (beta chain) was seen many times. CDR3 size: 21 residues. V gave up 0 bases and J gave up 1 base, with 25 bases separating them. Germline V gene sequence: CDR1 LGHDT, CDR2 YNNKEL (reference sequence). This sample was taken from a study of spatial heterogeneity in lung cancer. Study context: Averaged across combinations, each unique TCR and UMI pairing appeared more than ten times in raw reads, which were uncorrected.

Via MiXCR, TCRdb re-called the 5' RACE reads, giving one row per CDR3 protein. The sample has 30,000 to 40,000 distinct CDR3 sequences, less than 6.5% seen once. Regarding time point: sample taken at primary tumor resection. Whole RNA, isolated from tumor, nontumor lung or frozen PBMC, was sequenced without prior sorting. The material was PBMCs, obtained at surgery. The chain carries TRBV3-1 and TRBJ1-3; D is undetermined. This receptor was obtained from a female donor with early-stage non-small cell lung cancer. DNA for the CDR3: TGTGCCAGCAGCCAAGAACTCTCTCGTACAGCGTTTAGCCAGTCTGGAAACACCATATATTTT. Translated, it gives CASSQELSRTAFSQSGNTIYF. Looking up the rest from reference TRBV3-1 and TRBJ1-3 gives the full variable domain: DTAVSQTPKYLVTQMGNDKSIKCEQNLGHDTMYWYKQDSKKFLKIMFSYNNKELIINETVPNRFSPKSPDKAHLNLHINSLELGDSAVYFCASSQELSRTAFSQSGNTIYFGEGSWLTVV.